The 28 T cell receptor beta chains given below trace back to one sample, sequenced in a study of neoadjuvant anti-PD-1 for oral cavity cancer. The table came from immunoSEQ multiplex PCR; TCRdb's copy has only in-frame clones and leaves some out. The sample carries just over 14,000 clones, approximately 71% recorded once. This sample comprised PBMCs, obtained before nivolumab (anti-PD-1) treatment. The receptors were gathered from a person aged 35-80 years with oral cavity squamous cell carcinoma.

The chain couples TRBV5-1 to TRBJ1-3, with D uncertain. V lost 0 bases and J lost 0, with 13 bases in between. CDR1 is SGHRS and CDR2 is YFSETQ in the germline V gene. The CDR3 runs 17 residues. In nucleotides, the CDR3 is TGCGCCAGCAGCTTGGGGACGGGAGGTTTCTCTGGAAACACCATATATTTT. This codes for CASSLGTGGFSGNTIYF.

The V and J genes are TRBV12-2 and TRBJ2-7; the D call TRBD1 from the table was never checked on the DNA. TRBV12-2 has pseudogene status. The CDR3 totals 16 residues. The CDR3 region is CASRLAELDNSYEQYF. CDR3 coding DNA: TGTGCAAGTCGCTTAGCGGAACTGGACAACTCCTACGAGCAGTACTTC.

The chain combines TRBV9 with TRBJ1-2; TRBD1 might be the D (6 bases). There are 15 residues in the CDR3. V gave up 3 bases and J gave up 11 bases, with 23 bases separating them. Per the germline V gene, CDR1 is SGDLS and CDR2 is YYNGEE. The CDR3 sequence: CASSAKPGHGLGYTF. The CDR3 DNA reads as TGTGCCAGCAGCGCGAAACCGGGACACGGGTTAGGGTACACCTTC.

The chain has TRBV20-1 and TRBJ1-2; D gene uncertain. Per germline, CDR1 DFQATT and CDR2 SNEGSKA (reference sequence). The germline V and J ends were trimmed by 6 bases and 0 bases, with 5 bases remaining between them. The CDR3 is made up of 11 amino acids. The CDR3 region has the DNA TGCAGTGCGACACCTAACTATGGCTACACCTTC. Translating gives CSATPNYGYTF.

The chain joins TRBV4-1 to TRBJ1-1, with a tentative D call TRBD1 (5 bases). The CDR3 runs 15 residues. The V gene lost 1 base and the J gene lost 4 bases, with 13 bases spanning the gap. Germline V CDR1 and CDR2: MGHRA, YSYEKL. DNA of the CDR3: TGCGCCAGCAGCCAAGGAGACAGTTGGGGCACTGAAGCTTTCTTT. Its translation: CASSQGDSWGTEAFF.

The rearrangement uses TRBV6-4 and TRBJ2-1; D may be TRBD1 or TRBD2 (5 bases each). The germline gives CDR1 MRHNA, CDR2 SNTAGT. The CDR3 is 12 amino acids. V was shortened by 5 bases and J by 10 bases, with 12 bases between the two germline ends. CDR3: CASSPEGREQFF. The CDR3 DNA follows: TGTGCCAGCAGTCCAGAGGGACGGGAGCAGTTCTTC.

The gene calls are TRBV6-6 and TRBJ1-1; D uncertain. The V gene lost 7 bases and the J gene lost 2 bases, with 5 bases spanning the gap. Per germline, CDR1 MNHNY and CDR2 SVGAGI (reference sequence). This CDR3 has 11 amino acids. The CDR3 is CASNRNTEAFF. The CDR3 DNA follows: TGTGCCAGCAACCGTAACACTGAAGCTTTCTTT.

The genes are TRBV13 and TRBJ2-1, with D perhaps being TRBD1 or TRBD2 (7 bases each). The germline V gene has CDR1 PRHDT and CDR2 FYEKMQ (reference sequence). Trimming left V 4 bases short and J 3 bases short, with 13 bases between. CDR3 size: 15 residues. Here the CDR3 reads CASSYQGGSYNEQFF. CDR3 bases: TGTGCCAGCAGCTACCAGGGGGGGAGCTACAATGAGCAGTTCTTC.

This clone was seen more than once but under ten times. The chain joins TRBV7-6 to TRBJ2-5; no firm D call. Germline CDR1 SGHVS, CDR2 FNYEAQ. With 3 bases removed from V and 4 bases from J, the gap between germline ends came to 9 bases. CDR3 length equals 13 residues. The CDR3 loop is CASSFRRLETQYF. CDR3 DNA sequence: TGTGCCAGCAGCTTTAGGAGATTAGAGACCCAGTACTTC. Variable domain in full (rest from reference TRBV7-6 and TRBJ2-5): GAGVSQSPRYKVTKRGQDVALRCDPISGHVSLYWYRQALGQGPEFLTYFNYEAQQDKSGLPNDRFSAERPEGSISTLTIQRTEQRDSAMYRCASSFRRLETQYFGPGTRLLVL.

The chain carries TRBV27 and TRBJ2-1; TRBD1 matches at 9 bases. The CDR3 is made up of 19 amino acids. V shed 4 bases, J shed 3 bases, and the junction held 16 bases outside the gene matches. The V gene's germline CDR1 is MNHEY and CDR2 SMNVEV (reference sequence). As DNA, the CDR3 is TGTGCCAGCAGTTACACCATGGGAAGGACAGGGGCGGTCTACAATGAGCAGTTCTTC. Its protein is CASSYTMGRTGAVYNEQFF.

The rearrangement links TRBV6-5 to TRBJ1-6; tentatively, D is TRBD1 (6 bases). The CDR3 consists of 15 residues. Between the trimmed V and J ends, which lost 5 bases and 9 bases, there was a span of 17 bases. The germline V gene encodes CDR1 MNHEY and CDR2 SVGAGI. The CDR3 region is CASSRESGAGSPLHF. DNA for the CDR3: TGTGCCAGCAGTCGCGAGTCAGGGGCGGGTTCACCCCTCCACTTT.

This clone has only one observation. The chain recombines TRBV4-1 with TRBJ1-2; D not certain. V lost 4 bases and J lost 7, with 10 bases in between. Germline V gene sequence: CDR1 MGHRA, CDR2 YSYEKL. This CDR3 comprises 12 residues. In nucleotides, the CDR3 is TGCGCCAGCAGCCTTTCTATGAGTGGCTACACCTTC. This translates into CASSLSMSGYTF.

This rearrangement joins TRBV10-1 to TRBJ1-2, with TRBD1 identical over 7 bases. Germline V gene lookup returns CDR1 WNHNN and CDR2 SYGVQD (reference sequence). This CDR3 is 13 amino acids long. The V segment lost 5 bases and the J segment 2 bases; nucleotides outside the gene matches: 2. The CDR3 here is CASSTTGNYGYTF. The CDR3 DNA follows: TGCGCCAGCAGTACGACAGGGAACTATGGCTACACCTTC.

The chain joins TRBV5-5 to TRBJ2-7; 8 bases agree with TRBD2. Germline V gene sequence: CDR1 SGHKS, CDR2 YYEKEE (reference sequence). J lost 4 bases, V lost 4 bases, and 10 bases had no gene match. There are 15 residues in the CDR3. CDR3 sequence: CASSLGLAGLYEQYF. CDR3 sequence (DNA): TGTGCCAGCAGCCTCGGTCTAGCGGGTCTGTACGAGCAGTACTTC.

The chain has TRBV27 and TRBJ2-1; 10 bases fit TRBD2. This CDR3 contains 16 residues. CDR1 MNHEY and CDR2 SMNVEV come from the germline V gene (reference sequence). J was trimmed by 5 bases and V by 4 bases; bases with no gene match: 8. Here the CDR3 reads CASSSSGSFGDNEQFF. CDR3 DNA sequence: TGTGCCAGCAGTTCTAGCGGGAGTTTCGGGGACAATGAGCAGTTCTTC.

The rearrangement joins TRBV30 to TRBJ2-2, with TRBD1 as a possible D gene (5 bases). Germline CDR1 and CDR2: GTSNPN and SVGIG (reference sequence). CDR3 size: 13 residues. Trimming pared 8 bases from V and 0 bases from J, leaving 10 bases between. The CDR3 loop is CARQFTNTGELFF. The CDR3 nucleotides read TGTGCCCGACAGTTTACGAACACCGGGGAGCTGTTTTTT.

The J gene is TRBJ2-7, the V gene TRBV2; D is unresolved. This CDR3 has 9 residues. V lost 6 bases to trimming and J lost 10 bases, with 7 bases between them. CDR1 is SNHLY and CDR2 is FYNNEI in the germline V gene. The CDR3 region is CASSLEQYF. The CDR3 region has the DNA TGTGCCAGCAGCCTCGAACAGTACTTC.

This clone was recorded only once. The V call is TRBV27, the J call TRBJ2-7, with 9 nucleotides matching TRBD1. Per germline, CDR1 MNHEY and CDR2 SMNVEV (reference sequence). The CDR3 runs 16 residues. V trimming: 3 bases; J trimming: 4 bases; junction bases outside the gene matches: 10. The CDR3 DNA reads as TGTGCCAGCAGTTTCCTACCGGGACAGGGAGGGTACGAGCAGTACTTC. This sequence encodes CASSFLPGQGGYEQYF.

This chain's CDR3 is CASSLGTSKDTQYF. The CDR3, as DNA: TGCGCCAGCAGCCTCGGGACTAGCAAGGATACGCAGTATTTT. The V call is TRBV5-1, the J call TRBJ2-3, with 9 bases that match TRBD2. Per the germline V gene, CDR1 is SGHRS and CDR2 is YFSETQ. CDR3 size: 14 residues. The J segment lost 6 bases and the V segment lost 4 bases, leaving 6 bases of the junction unmatched.

The rearrangement joins TRBV5-4 to TRBJ2-1; 8 nucleotides match TRBD1. CDR3 length: 15 amino acids. Germline loops: CDR1 SGHNT, CDR2 YYREEE (reference sequence). Trimming took 1 base from V and 8 from J; bases not matched to a gene: 8. The CDR3, as DNA: TGTGCCAGCAGCTTGCAGGGGGCCCGAGGGGATGAGCAGTTCTTC. This encodes CASSLQGARGDEQFF. The entire variable domain, with the rest obtained from reference TRBV5-4 and TRBJ2-1, is as follows: ETGVTQSPTHLIKTRGQQVTLRCSSQSGHNTVSWYQQALGQGPQFIFQYYREEENGRGNFPPRFSGLQFPNYSSELNVNALELDDSALYLCASSLQGARGDEQFFGPGTRLTVL.

The V call is TRBV4-1, the J call TRBJ1-1, with 8 bases identical to TRBD1. This CDR3 has 12 amino acids. Germline-derived CDR1 and CDR2 are MGHRA and YSYEKL. Germline trimming cut 8 bases from V and 6 bases from J; bases unmatched to any gene: 5. The CDR3 region has the DNA TGCGCCAGCTCCGACAGGGGATCTGAAGCTTTCTTT. Protein: CASSDRGSEAFF.

This clone came up a few times. V usage is TRBV7-3 and J usage is TRBJ1-5; D is unclear. The CDR3 totals 13 residues. V gave up 2 bases and J gave up 5 bases, with 7 bases separating them. CDR1 is SGHTA and CDR2 is FQGTGA in the germline V gene. This chain's CDR3 is CASSLDLDQPQHF. CDR3 sequence (DNA): TGTGCCAGCAGCTTAGATCTTGATCAGCCCCAGCATTTT.

Only a few counts were recorded for this clone. The rearrangement uses TRBV18 and TRBJ1-1; TRBD1 is a possible D gene (5 bases). The CDR3 has 14 amino acids. Trimming left V 0 bases short and J 2 bases short, with 7 bases between. CDR1 and CDR2 (germline): KGHSH, LQKENI. CDR3 sequence (DNA): TGTGCCAGCTCACCACCGACAGTAAACACTGAAGCTTTCTTT. This encodes CASSPPTVNTEAFF.

The chain has TRBV19 and TRBJ2-7; D not resolved. The germline V gene has CDR1 LNHDA and CDR2 SQIVND (reference sequence). This CDR3 is built from 13 residues. Trimming pared 4 bases from V and 2 bases from J, leaving 9 bases between. The CDR3, as DNA: TGTGCCAGTAGTAGGACGCAGACCTACGAGCAGTACTTC. Its protein product is CASSRTQTYEQYF.

The gene calls are TRBV7-9 and TRBJ2-7; D not resolved. The CDR3 is made up of 13 amino acids. Per germline, CDR1 SEHNR and CDR2 FQNEAQ (reference sequence). Trimming removed 1 base at V and 10 bases at J, with 14 bases between. CDR3 nucleotides: TGTGCCAGCAGCTTAGAGGGCCCCCCCCAACAGTACTTC. Its translation: CASSLEGPPQQYF.

The chain has TRBV28 and TRBJ1-3; 10 positions agree with TRBD1. The germline V gene has CDR1 MDHEN and CDR2 SYDVKM. CDR3 length equals 18 residues. The V gene end was trimmed by 2 bases and the J gene end by 5 bases; junction bases not matched to a gene: 12. The CDR3 protein is CASSLMLTGGGRRNTIYF. CDR3 nucleotides: TGTGCCAGCAGTTTAATGCTGACAGGGGGCGGTCGAAGAAACACCATATATTTT.

This clone was detected a few times. The rearrangement joins TRBV18 to TRBJ1-1; D possibly corresponds to TRBD1 (5 bases). Germline CDR1 reads KGHSH; CDR2 reads LQKENI. V lost 4 bases to trimming and J lost 1 base, with 7 bases between them. This CDR3 has 13 amino acids. CDR3 loop: CASSLGGNTEAFF. The CDR3, as DNA: TGTGCCAGCTCACTCGGGGGGAACACTGAAGCTTTCTTT.

The chain recombines TRBV10-3 with TRBJ2-3, with 15 bases identical to TRBD2. This CDR3 has 16 residues. V shed 6 bases and J 4 bases; nucleotides not matched to a gene: 5. CDR1 is ENHRY and CDR2 is SYGVKD in the germline V gene. The CDR3 coding sequence is TGTGCCATCAGCAGGGGACTAGCGGGGGGCTCAGATACGCAGTATTTT. The encoded protein is CAISRGLAGGSDTQYF.